This T cell receptor (beta chain) originates from a study of blood T cell repertoires in COVID-19 (TCRdb year 2020). About the full investigation: Samples covering the acute and convalescent phases of COVID-19 were provided by collaborators in the United States, Italy and Spain. The material from the prospective study consisted of cDNA or gDNA derived from T cells, B-cell-depleted T cells, or PBMCs. Subjects who had been exposed to COVID-19, were actively infected with it, or had recovered from it provided the deeply sampled blood TCRbeta repertoires that made up the dataset. The repertoires were made available in a free public database intended to serve as a resource for research on the immune response to SARS-CoV-2. The samples were drawn from the first 160 participants of the ongoing ImmuneRACE study and from 1,254 subjects provided by 6 global collaborators. Nearly every sample came with metadata listing a de-identified subject ID, COVID-19 status, age in years and sex. Where available, HLA class I and class II types were taken from metadata supplied by the sample provider and were not determined by assay-based typing.

Trimming takes 4 bases from V and 2 bases from J, and the germline ends sit 9 bases apart. The CDR3 covers 13 residues, taking in both the cysteine and the phenylalanine. Of the read, only the CDR3 DNA is kept; its 39 bases are in frame from base 1. CDR1 and CDR2, looked up from the germline V gene, are SNHLY and FYNNEI. To note about this clone: Its target antigen remains unknown. Nothing much larger sits one base from this clone, and base qualities are not available.

Results the study describes overall, beyond this receptor: The amount of clinical and demographic metadata varied by source and participant and was provided uncurated.

The immunoSEQ Assay, a bias-controlled multiplex PCR, was used to amplify TCRbeta CDR3 regions from genomic DNA. In the paper's pipeline: The number of nucleated cells in each sample was estimated by amplification of reference gene primers within the assay. To quantify the absolute abundance of each unique TCRbeta CDR3 rearrangement, sequence reads were collapsed and filtered. For each sample, productive Simpson clonality was calculated as the square root of Simpson's diversity index over productive rearrangements. TCRdb provides this immuneACCESS table in a form limited to in-frame rearrangements. Some clones are lacking; in checked studies, under half of them reflect an unresolved V gene, and why the rest are absent is not known. V and J calls and clone size are given by that table; D and trimming were obtained from the DNA. Within this sample are some 170,000 clones, with roughly 84% of them counted one time only. The ten largest clones represent nearly 15% of the sample.

Enrolling through a virtual design, the prospective study's participants ranged in age from roughly 18 to 89 years and lived across about two dozen United States geographic areas. Cohort assignment in the prospective study relied on participant-reported clinical history from a screening survey and a study questionnaire. Recovered participants in ImmuneRACE Cohort 3 were defined by two consecutive negative NP/OP PCR tests, clearance by a healthcare professional, or resolution of symptoms. Mobile phlebotomists in the prospective study collected whole blood, serum and a nasopharyngeal or oropharyngeal swab from every participant. Additional blood draws and questionnaires over an approximately 2-month period could optionally be provided by prospective study participants. Blood samples from the prospective study were shipped frozen or at room temperature prior to DNA extraction.

The receptor's source is a man aged 50-60 years who had recovered from COVID-19. The sequenced material came from PBMCs or T cells enriched from blood (not recorded which). The V and J segments used are TRBV2 and TRBJ2-7; no D gene can be assigned with confidence. The CDR3 reads as follows: CASSVVRTYEQYF. The nucleotides read TGTGCCAGCAGTGTCGTCAGGACCTACGAGCAGTACTTC.